The source of this TCR beta chain is a study of cytotoxic CD8 clonotypes in ibrutinib-treated CLL. Study-wide background: There were, on average, approximately 260,000 productive templates and over 80,000 productive rearrangements per sample. Study findings and constraints: At baseline, clonality was higher than in age-matched healthy donors and correlated with CD8+ counts.

Profiling relied on immunoSEQ multiplex PCR, and the TCRdb table lists in-frame clones only, not all of them. The profile covers hundreds of thousands of clones, with roughly two thirds appearing a single time and roughly 6% taken by the ten largest. CDR3 length equals 14 residues. Germline V gene lookup returns CDR1 SGHRS and CDR2 YFSETQ. Trimming removed 2 bases at V and 5 bases at J, with 13 bases between. Notes on this clone: What it recognizes is unknown.

The J gene is TRBJ2-5, the V gene TRBV5-1; D is ambiguous. This clonotype was sampled from a human donor with chronic lymphocytic leukemia. Sequenced material: PBMCs, taken after 36 months of ibrutinib treatment. DNA of the CDR3: TGCGCCAGCAGCTTTGGCTCCCAGCAGGAGACCCAGTACTTC. Amino acid sequence: CASSFGSQQETQYF.